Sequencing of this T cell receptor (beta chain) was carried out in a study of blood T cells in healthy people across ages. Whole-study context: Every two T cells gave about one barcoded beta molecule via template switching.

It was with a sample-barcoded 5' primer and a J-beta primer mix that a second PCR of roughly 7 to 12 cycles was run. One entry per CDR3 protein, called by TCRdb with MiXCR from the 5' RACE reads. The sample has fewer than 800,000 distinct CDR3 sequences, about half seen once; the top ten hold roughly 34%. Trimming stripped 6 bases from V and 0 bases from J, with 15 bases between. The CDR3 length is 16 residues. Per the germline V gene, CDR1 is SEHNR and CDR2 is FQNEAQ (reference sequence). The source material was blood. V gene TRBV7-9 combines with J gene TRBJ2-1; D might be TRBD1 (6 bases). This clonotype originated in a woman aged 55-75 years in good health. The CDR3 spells CASRGQGRGSYNEQFF. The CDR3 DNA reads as TGTGCCAGCAGAGGTCAGGGGAGAGGCTCCTACAATGAGCAGTTCTTC.